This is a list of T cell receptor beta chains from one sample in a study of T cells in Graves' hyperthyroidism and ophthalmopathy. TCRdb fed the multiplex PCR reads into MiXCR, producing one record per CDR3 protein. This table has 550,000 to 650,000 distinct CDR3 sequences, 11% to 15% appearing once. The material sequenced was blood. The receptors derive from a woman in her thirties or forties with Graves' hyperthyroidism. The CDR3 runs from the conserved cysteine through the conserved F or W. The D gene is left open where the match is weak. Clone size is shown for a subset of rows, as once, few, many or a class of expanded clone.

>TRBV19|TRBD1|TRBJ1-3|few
CATHNDRGSGNTIYF
TGTGCCACCCATAACGACAGGGGCTCTGGAAACACCATATATTTT
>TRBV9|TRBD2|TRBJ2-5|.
CASSAWTSGQETQYF
TGTGCCAGCAGCGCTTGGACTAGCGGGCAAGAGACCCAGTACTTC
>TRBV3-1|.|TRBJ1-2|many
CASSQGTRVHGYTF
TGTGCCAGCAGCCAAGGCACCAGGGTGCATGGCTACACCTTC
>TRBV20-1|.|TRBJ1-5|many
CSAQVPHSNQPQHF
TGCAGTGCCCAGGTTCCACATAGCAATCAGCCCCAGCATTTT
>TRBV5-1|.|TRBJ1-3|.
CASSPRQGSGNTIYF
TGCGCCAGCAGCCCCCGCCAGGGCTCTGGAAACACCATATATTTT
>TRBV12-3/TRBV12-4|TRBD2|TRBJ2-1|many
CASRSPGLALNEQFF
TGTGCCAGCAGAAGTCCGGGACTAGCGTTAAATGAGCAGTTCTTC
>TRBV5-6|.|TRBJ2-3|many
CASSIRTVGHTQYF
TGTGCCAGCAGCATTAGGACTGTTGGACATACGCAGTATTTT
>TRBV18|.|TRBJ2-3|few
CASSPRTTGAGDTDTQYF
TGTGCCAGCTCACCACGTACCACGGGCGCCGGGGACACAGATACGCAGTATTTT
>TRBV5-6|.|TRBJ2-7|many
CASSLGAGGYEQYF
TGTGCCAGCAGCTTGGGGGCTGGGGGATACGAGCAGTACTTC
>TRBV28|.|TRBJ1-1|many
CASSSALGRGNTEAFF
TGTGCCAGCAGTTCCGCGCTAGGGAGGGGGAACACTGAAGCTTTCTTT
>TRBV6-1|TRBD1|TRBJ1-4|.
CASSGIDRALREKLFF
TGTGCCAGCAGTGGGATAGACAGGGCCCTTCGTGAAAAACTGTTTTTT
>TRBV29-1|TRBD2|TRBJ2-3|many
CSVEASGSYTDTQYF
TGCAGCGTTGAAGCTAGCGGGAGCTACACAGATACGCAGTATTTT
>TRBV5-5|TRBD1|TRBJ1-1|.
CASSRWGQSNTEAFF
TGTGCCAGCAGTCGGTGGGGACAGTCGAACACTGAAGCTTTCTTT
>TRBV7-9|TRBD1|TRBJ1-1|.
CASSPRTGGTIRNTEAFF
TGTGCCAGCAGCCCACGGACAGGGGGCACGATTCGGAACACTGAAGCTTTCTTT
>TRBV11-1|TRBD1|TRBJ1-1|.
CASSLSGTGGTEAFF
TGTGCCAGCAGCTTAAGCGGGACAGGGGGCACTGAAGCTTTCTTT
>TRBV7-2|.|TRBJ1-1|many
CASSLATGPWEAFF
TGTGCCAGCAGCTTAGCGACAGGACCGTGGGAAGCTTTCTTT
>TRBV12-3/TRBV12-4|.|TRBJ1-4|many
CASSPGGHEKLFF
TGTGCCAGCAGTCCCGGGGGGCATGAAAAACTGTTTTTT
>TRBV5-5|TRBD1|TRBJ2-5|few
CASSWGQKETQYF
TGTGCCAGCAGCTGGGGACAGAAAGAGACCCAGTACTTC
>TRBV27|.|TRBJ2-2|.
CASSLYLSGDVVGELFF
TGTGCCAGCAGTTTATATCTTTCGGGAGATGTCGTCGGGGAGCTGTTTTTT
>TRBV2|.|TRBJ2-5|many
CASSGHGLKETQYF
TGTGCCAGCAGTGGACACGGGTTGAAAGAGACCCAGTACTTC
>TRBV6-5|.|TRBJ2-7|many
CASSYSKLGMSYEQYF
TGTGCCAGCAGTTACTCGAAACTCGGGATGTCCTACGAGCAGTACTTC
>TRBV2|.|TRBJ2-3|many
CASSGNTDTQYF
TGTGCCAGCTCGGGAAACACAGATACGCAGTATTTT
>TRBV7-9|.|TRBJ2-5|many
CASSFRGDEVETQYF
TGTGCCAGCAGCTTCCGAGGAGACGAGGTGGAGACCCAGTACTTC
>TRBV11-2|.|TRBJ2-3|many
CASSFEARTDTQYF
TGTGCCAGCAGCTTTGAGGCACGCACAGATACGCAGTATTTT
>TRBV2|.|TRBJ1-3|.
CASSDPGQESSGNTIYF
TGTGCCAGCAGTGATCCGGGGCAGGAGAGCTCTGGAAACACCATATATTTT
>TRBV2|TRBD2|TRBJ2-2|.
CAWSGISGELFF
TGTGCCTGGAGCGGGATCTCCGGGGAGCTGTTTTTT
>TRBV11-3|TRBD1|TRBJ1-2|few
CASRGTGSVDGYTF
TGTGCCAGCAGAGGGACAGGCTCGGTCGATGGCTACACCTTC
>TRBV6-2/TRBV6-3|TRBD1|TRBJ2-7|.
CASSYSTGTGREQYF
TGTGCCAGCAGTTACTCTACCGGGACAGGAAGGGAGCAGTACTTC
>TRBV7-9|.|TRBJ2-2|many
CASSLEIGDTGELFF
TGTGCCAGCAGCTTAGAGATCGGGGACACCGGGGAGCTGTTTTTT
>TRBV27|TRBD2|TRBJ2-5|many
CASRIGISGGPETQYF
TGTGCCAGCCGCATCGGGATTTCGGGAGGCCCTGAGACCCAGTACTTC
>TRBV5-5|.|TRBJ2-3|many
CASSEFRGTDTQYF
TGTGCCAGCAGCGAATTCAGAGGTACAGATACGCAGTATTTT
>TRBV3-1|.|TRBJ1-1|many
CASSQWGIEAFF
TGTGCCAGCAGCCAGTGGGGGATTGAAGCTTTCTTT
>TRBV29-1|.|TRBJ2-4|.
CSVFEGEGKNIQYF
TGCAGCGTTTTCGAGGGAGAGGGCAAAAACATTCAGTACTTC
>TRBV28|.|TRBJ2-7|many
CATNTGSTYEQYF
TGTGCCACCAATACGGGGTCGACCTACGAGCAGTACTTC
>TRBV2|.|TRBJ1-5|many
CASSEIPNQPQHF
TGTGCCAGCAGTGAAATACCCAATCAGCCCCAGCATTTT
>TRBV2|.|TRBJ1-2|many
CASSEGGLGYGYTF
TGTGCCAGCAGTGAGGGGGGCCTGGGGTATGGCTACACCTTC
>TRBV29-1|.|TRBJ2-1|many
CSAAVGNNEQFF
TGCAGCGCCGCAGTTGGAAACAATGAGCAGTTCTTC
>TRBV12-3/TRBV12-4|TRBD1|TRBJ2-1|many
CASSSWPGQGARNEQFF
TGTGCCAGCAGTTCCTGGCCGGGACAGGGGGCGCGGAATGAGCAGTTCTTC
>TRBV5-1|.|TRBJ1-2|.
CASSLSTGTYGYTF
TGCGCCAGCAGCTTGAGTACAGGGACCTATGGCTACACCTTC
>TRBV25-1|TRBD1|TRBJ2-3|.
CASSEGTGPDTQYF
TGTGCCAGCAGTGAGGGGACAGGGCCAGATACGCAGTATTTT
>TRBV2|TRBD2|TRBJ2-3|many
CASRGLAGPTDTQYF
TGTGCCAGCAGAGGCCTAGCGGGACCCACAGATACGCAGTATTTT
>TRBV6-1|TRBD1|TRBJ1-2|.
CASSRDRDWSNYGYTF
TGTGCCAGCAGTAGGGACAGGGATTGGTCGAACTATGGCTACACCTTC
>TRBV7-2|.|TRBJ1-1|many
CASTPGGFLNTEAFF
TGTGCCAGCACCCCCGGGGGGTTTCTGAACACTGAAGCTTTCTTT
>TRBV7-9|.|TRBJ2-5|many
CASSLNLETQYF
TGTGCCAGCAGCTTAAATTTGGAGACCCAGTACTTC
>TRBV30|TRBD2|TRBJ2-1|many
CAWIETSGLLSSYNEQFF
TGTGCCTGGATTGAGACTAGCGGTCTCCTGAGCTCCTACAATGAGCAGTTCTTC
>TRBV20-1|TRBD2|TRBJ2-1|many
CSARDVSGGVIFEQFF
TGCAGTGCTAGAGATGTTAGCGGGGGGGTTATATTTGAGCAGTTCTTC
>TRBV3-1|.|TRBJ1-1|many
CASSQGATEAFF
TGTGCCAGCAGCCAGGGGGCCACTGAAGCTTTCTTT
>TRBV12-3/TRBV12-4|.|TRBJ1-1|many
CASSFKAGMEAFF
TGTGCCAGCAGTTTTAAGGCAGGGATGGAAGCTTTCTTT
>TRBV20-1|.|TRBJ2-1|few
CSAKSSGEQFF
TGCAGTGCAAAGTCGTCGGGTGAGCAGTTCTTC
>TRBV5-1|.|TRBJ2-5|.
CASSERQVGKTQYF
TGCGCCAGCAGCGAACGACAGGTCGGAAAGACCCAGTACTTC